One and the same sample provided the 8 T cell receptor beta chains below, sequenced in a study of shared clonotypes between healthy human individuals (dated by TCRdb to the early 2020s). Library preparation employed the immunoSEQ multiplex PCR assay. TCRdb stores this immuneACCESS table with in-frame sequences only. Part of the clones is absent; in the studies checked, under half of the shortfall reflects unresolved V genes, and no reason is known for the rest. The sample yields about 670,000 clones; roughly 70% were counted once. The top ten hold about 1.7% of the sample. The material sequenced was memory CD4+ T cells sorted from blood. Reading the label with the study, this specimen's cell subset or site is: CD45RA-negative fraction. The receptors come from a woman aged 25 to 39 in good health.

Concerning this clone: A much larger clone is a single base away; this may be a read error. V gene TRBV5-4 combines with J gene TRBJ2-7, with 9 bases aligning to TRBD1. Germline lookup yields CDR1 SGHNT and CDR2 YYREEE (reference sequence). Trimming took 2 bases from V and 5 from J; bases not matched to a gene: 2. CDR3 size: 13 residues. The CDR3 loop reads CASSFGTGNEQYF. The CDR3 bases are TGTGCCAGCAGCTTCGGGACAGGGAACGAGCAGTACTTC. Variable domain in full (rest from reference TRBV5-4 and TRBJ2-7): ETGVTQSPTHLIKTRGQQVTLRCSSQSGHNTVSWYQQALGQGPQFIFQYYREEENGRGNFPPRFSGLQFPNYSSELNVNALELDDSALYLCASSFGTGNEQYFGPGTRLTVT.

This clone has only a few counts. V and J are TRBV19 and TRBJ2-1, with D perhaps matching TRBD1 or TRBD2 (5 bases each). The CDR3 has 13 residues. V was pared by 7 bases and J by 4 bases, with 11 bases between. Germline lookup yields CDR1 LNHDA and CDR2 SQIVND (reference sequence). CDR3 nucleotides: TGTGCCAGTACCGGGACGACGTACAATGAGCAGTTCTTC. Translating gives CASTGTTYNEQFF.

The chain links TRBV5-1 to TRBJ2-7; 8 nucleotides align to TRBD1. Germline CDR1 SGHRS, CDR2 YFSETQ. Losses at the gene ends were 6 bases for V and 2 bases for J; bases not matched to a gene: 4. The CDR3 sequence is 13 residues long. CDR3 protein: CASTRTGTYEQYF. The CDR3 DNA sequence: TGCGCCAGCACCCGGACAGGGACCTACGAGCAGTACTTC.

The V call is TRBV10-1, the J call TRBJ2-3; 9 positions match TRBD1. The ends lost 6 bases at V and 6 bases at J; junction bases unmatched: 10. This CDR3 comprises 15 residues. Per the germline V gene, CDR1 is WNHNN and CDR2 is SYGVQD (reference sequence). CDR3 loop: CASSYTGGTGDTQYF. The CDR3, as DNA: TGCGCCAGCAGCTACACAGGGGGCACAGGGGATACGCAGTATTTT.

V and J are TRBV23-1 and TRBJ2-1; D might be TRBD1 (6 bases). TRBV23-1 has ORF status, its function being uncertain. The CDR3 runs to 16 residues. The V end was cut by 6 bases, the J end by 3 bases, with 18 bases between. The CDR3 reads CASSSGPGHSYNEQFF. As DNA, the CDR3 is TGCGCCAGCAGCAGCGGCCCGGGACACAGCTACAATGAGCAGTTCTTC.

As DNA, the CDR3 is TGTGCCAGCAGTCGTAACGGGGCGAACCAAGAGACCCAGTACTTC. Protein sequence: CASSRNGANQETQYF. V and J are TRBV2 and TRBJ2-5, with D perhaps given as TRBD1 or TRBD2 (5 bases each). Trimming took 5 bases from V and 0 from J, leaving 13 bases between them. Germline CDR1 is SNHLY and CDR2 is FYNNEI. The CDR3 totals 15 residues.

The CDR3 loop reads CASSLISKPGYGYTF. CDR3 DNA sequence: TGTGCCAGCAGTTTAATTAGTAAGCCGGGCTATGGCTACACCTTC. The V call is TRBV28, the J call TRBJ1-2, with no clear D. The V and J ends lost 2 bases and 4 bases respectively, with 14 bases between them. This CDR3 comprises 15 residues. Germline CDR1 is MDHEN and CDR2 is SYDVKM.

The DNA for the CDR3 is TGTGCCAGCAGTACCGGCGGGGCGAACTACGAGCAGTACTTC. The encoded protein is CASSTGGANYEQYF. The V and J genes are TRBV6-6 and TRBJ2-7; a weak D match, TRBD2 (6 bases). The CDR3 contains 14 residues. Trimming removed 5 bases at V and 3 bases at J, with 14 bases between. In germline, CDR1 is MNHNY, CDR2 SVGAGI (reference sequence).